A single sample gave rise to the 10 T cell receptor beta chains below, sequenced in a study of identical twins. TCRdb itself ran the 5' RACE reads through MiXCR, one entry per CDR3 protein. The sample contains some 500,000 distinct CDR3 sequences, 7.5% to 10% of which appear only once. The same data also contributed to another study, on yellow fever vaccine responses in identical twins.

The sequenced sample consisted of PBMCs. Receptors originate from a woman younger than 30 in good health.

The rearrangement uses TRBV5-1 and TRBJ2-2, with TRBD2 matching 14 bases. Per the germline V gene, CDR1 is SGHRS and CDR2 is YFSETQ. With V trimmed by 4 bases and J by 4 bases, 6 bases remained unmatched. CDR3 size: 17 residues. CDR3 sequence reads: CASSPRTSGGSTGELFF. CDR3 nucleotide sequence: TGCGCCAGCAGCCCAAGGACTAGCGGGGGGTCCACCGGGGAGCTGTTTTTT. Full variable domain (rest looked up from reference TRBV5-1 and TRBJ2-2): KAGVTQTPRYLIKTRGQQVTLSCSPISGHRSVSWYQQTPGQGLQFLFEYFSETQRNKGNFPGRFSGRQFSNSRSEMNVSTLELGDSALYLCASSPRTSGGSTGELFFGEGSRLTVL.

This chain links TRBV10-3 with TRBJ2-1; D unresolved. There are 13 residues in the CDR3. CDR1 is ENHRY and CDR2 is SYGVKD in the germline V gene. V was trimmed by 2 bases and J by 7 bases, leaving 9 bases between them. The CDR3 loop reads CAISEPVSNEQFF. The CDR3 DNA is TGTGCCATCAGTGAGCCTGTCAGTAATGAGCAGTTCTTC.

This clonotype appeared many times. The chain is built from TRBV29-1 and TRBJ2-5; D remains unclear. V lost 2 bases, J lost 4 bases, and 5 bases lay in between. Germline V gene sequence: CDR1 SQVTM, CDR2 ANQGSEA. This CDR3 has 11 amino acids. CDR3 coding DNA: TGCAGCGTTGAACAAGGAGAGACCCAGTACTTC. Its protein is CSVEQGETQYF.

The table lists this clonotype with a few counts. The rearrangement joins TRBV3-1 to TRBJ1-1; D gene ambiguous. Germline CDR1 is LGHDT and CDR2 is YNNKEL (reference sequence). This CDR3 has 12 amino acids. Trimming took off 2 bases at V and 5 bases at J, with 6 bases between the two ends. The CDR3 protein is CASSQIGTEAFF. The DNA for the CDR3 is TGTGCCAGCAGCCAAATTGGGACTGAAGCTTTCTTT. Full variable domain (remainder filled in from reference TRBV3-1 and TRBJ1-1): DTAVSQTPKYLVTQMGNDKSIKCEQNLGHDTMYWYKQDSKKFLKIMFSYNNKELIINETVPNRFSPKSPDKAHLNLHINSLELGDSAVYFCASSQIGTEAFFGQGTRLTVV.

The table lists this clonotype with many counts. The chain recombines TRBV7-9 with TRBJ2-6; D remains ambiguous. V was pared by 2 bases and J by 3 bases, with 14 bases between. The CDR3 loop spans 17 amino acids. The V gene's germline CDR1 is SEHNR and CDR2 FQNEAQ (reference sequence). The CDR3 spells CASSLPPLAFGANVLTF. The CDR3 coding sequence is TGTGCCAGCAGCTTACCCCCCCTGGCCTTTGGGGCCAACGTCCTGACTTTC.

There are a few counts of this clonotype. The V and J genes are TRBV11-2 and TRBJ2-3, with TRBD2 identical over 10 bases. V lost 5 bases, J lost 0 bases, and 5 bases stayed unmatched. There are 16 residues in the CDR3. Germline V gene lookup returns CDR1 SGHAT and CDR2 FQNNGV. As DNA, the CDR3 is TGTGCCAGCAGCCCCCCGACTAGCGGGAGCACAGATACGCAGTATTTT. Translated: CASSPPTSGSTDTQYF.

This clonotype was detected ten times or more. The gene calls are TRBV29-1 and TRBJ2-2; 12 bases fit TRBD2. V was pared by 6 bases and J by 5 bases, with 13 bases of the junction left unmatched. Germline-derived CDR1 and CDR2 are SQVTM and ANQGSEA. The CDR3 contains 17 residues. The CDR3, as DNA: TGCAGCGTGGGGGCCTTTCTAGCGGGAGGGCGGACCGGGGAGCTGTTTTTT. Encoded protein: CSVGAFLAGGRTGELFF.

The rearrangement joins TRBV7-9 to TRBJ1-1, with a weak D call TRBD1 (5 bases). The CDR3 spans 15 residues. Germline V CDR1 and CDR2: SEHNR, FQNEAQ (reference sequence). The V end lost 6 bases, the J end lost 0 bases, and 14 bases lay between the germline ends. The CDR3 coding sequence is TGTGCCAGCAGACCTCCACGGACATTGAACACTGAAGCTTTCTTT. It encodes CASRPPRTLNTEAFF. The full variable domain, completed using reference TRBV7-9 and TRBJ1-1, is DTGVSQNPRHKITKRGQNVTFRCDPISEHNRLYWYRQTLGQGPEFLTYFQNEAQLEKSRLLSDRFSAERPKGSFSTLEIQRTEQGDSAMYLCASRPPRTLNTEAFFGQGTRLTVV.

This clonotype has just a few counts. V gene TRBV12-3 or TRBV12-4 combines with J gene TRBJ2-3; 9 bases line up with TRBD1. Losses at the gene ends were 7 bases for V and 3 bases for J; bases not matched to a gene: 8. The CDR3 consists of 15 residues. CDR3 nucleotides: TGTGCCAGCACTCCTCCGGGACAGGGAACAGATACGCAGTATTTT. Protein product: CASTPPGQGTDTQYF.

Only a few counts were recorded for this clonotype. The rearrangement uses TRBV12-3 or TRBV12-4 and TRBJ2-1; 11 nucleotides align to TRBD2. J lost 7 bases, V lost 5 bases, and 4 bases had no gene match. The CDR3 covers 14 residues. CDR3 residues: CASSTSGSTNEQFF. CDR3 nucleotides: TGTGCCAGCAGTACTAGCGGGAGTACGAATGAGCAGTTCTTC.